What follows are 23 T cell receptor beta chains derived from one specimen sequenced in a study of T cells in Graves' hyperthyroidism and ophthalmopathy. Researchers took RNA transcripts and amplified the TCR beta CDR3 regions from them. HTBI primers were employed in a first-round RT-PCR of the TCR CDR3. TCRdb re-derived calls from the multiplex PCR reads in MiXCR, one entry per CDR3 protein. The table has 500,000 to 550,000 distinct CDR3 sequences, 20% to 25% seen once. The material sequenced was blood. All receptors derive from a man between 18 and 29 years old with Graves' hyperthyroidism.

This clonotype was seen ten or more times. This chain connects TRBV27 to TRBJ2-2, with 8 bases identical to TRBD2. J was trimmed by 7 bases and V by 9 bases; bases with no gene match: 7. The CDR3 consists of 13 residues. The germline gives CDR1 MNHEY, CDR2 SMNVEV (reference sequence). The CDR3, as DNA: TGTGCCAGTTCGGGCCTAGCGGGCGGGGAGCTGTTTTTT. Amino acids: CASSGLAGGELFF.

The chain employs TRBV20-1 and TRBJ2-7; 11 nucleotides align to TRBD1. The CDR3 is 17 residues long. Germline V gene sequence: CDR1 DFQATT, CDR2 SNEGSKA (reference sequence). V lost 0 bases, J lost 9 bases, and 16 bases stayed unmatched. This CDR3 is CSARDPPRDRGTLAQYF. Written as DNA, the CDR3 is TGCAGTGCTAGAGATCCTCCCCGGGACAGGGGGACCTTAGCGCAGTACTTC.

This clonotype was seen a few times. The CDR3 bases are TGTGCCAGCAGTGCAGGGGGCGCGATCTATGGCTACACCTTC. It encodes CASSAGGAIYGYTF. The chain couples TRBV12-3 or TRBV12-4 to TRBJ1-2; 8 bases map to TRBD1. This CDR3 is 14 amino acids long. With 5 bases clipped from V and 4 bases from J, the junction kept 6 bases outside the gene matches.

This clonotype came up many times. This chain joins TRBV30 and TRBJ1-1, with no clear D. Germline CDR1 GTSNPN, CDR2 SVGIG (reference sequence). Trimming stripped 3 bases from V and 0 bases from J, with 5 bases between. The CDR3 sequence is 12 residues long. The DNA of the CDR3 is TGTGCCTGGAGACAGTTGAACACTGAAGCTTTCTTT. This sequence encodes CAWRQLNTEAFF.

This clonotype has ten or more counts. The chain uses TRBV6-2 or TRBV6-3 and TRBJ1-2, with D unclear. CDR3 length: 13 residues. Per germline, CDR1 MNHEY and CDR2 SVGEGT. V gave up 2 bases and J gave up 3 bases, with 7 bases separating them. The CDR3 reads CASSYQVYYGYTF. CDR3 coding DNA: TGTGCCAGCAGTTACCAGGTCTACTATGGCTACACCTTC.

The table lists this clonotype with many counts. V usage is TRBV7-6 and J usage is TRBJ2-7, with 8 bases aligning to TRBD2. V trimming: 5 bases; J trimming: 7 bases; junction bases outside the gene matches: 10. Germline assignment: CDR1 SGHVS and CDR2 FNYEAQ. The CDR3 covers 14 residues. The DNA for the CDR3 is TGTGCCAGCAGCCGGGACGGGACTAGTGGGGAGCAGTACTTC. It specifies CASSRDGTSGEQYF.

This clonotype was detected many times. J is TRBJ1-2 and V is TRBV12-3 or TRBV12-4; D might be TRBD1 (5 bases). V lost 9 bases, J lost 10 bases, and 18 bases lay in between. CDR3 length: 12 amino acids. The CDR3 sequence: CASRPPGTYYTF. CDR3 bases: TGTGCCAGTCGACCTCCAGGGACGTACTACACCTTC.

The sample holds many counts of this clonotype. The chain has TRBV6-1 and TRBJ1-5; D perhaps matches TRBD1 (6 bases). Per the germline V gene, CDR1 is MNHNS and CDR2 is SASEGT. This CDR3 contains 16 residues. V was trimmed by 2 bases and J by 2 bases, leaving 13 bases between them. CDR3 amino acids: CASSELGSGGNQPQHF. The CDR3 DNA reads as TGTGCCAGCAGTGAACTTGGTTCAGGGGGCAATCAGCCCCAGCATTTT.

This clonotype was counted ten times or more. V and J are TRBV27 and TRBJ1-1; D gene ambiguous. The CDR3 sequence is 15 residues long. Germline V lookup: CDR1 MNHEY, CDR2 SMNVEV (reference sequence). The V gene lost 5 bases and the J gene lost 1 base, with 14 bases spanning the gap. CDR3 nucleotide sequence: TGTGCCAGCAGTAAACGTCCCGAGGGGAACACTGAAGCTTTCTTT. Its protein product is CASSKRPEGNTEAFF.

The sample holds many counts of this clonotype. The V and J genes are TRBV19 and TRBJ1-5; tentative D call: TRBD1 (5 bases). V was trimmed by 6 bases and J by 0 bases, leaving 12 bases between them. CDR3 length: 15 amino acids. Looked up from germline, CDR1 is LNHDA and CDR2 is SQIVND (reference sequence). CDR3 bases: TGTGCCAGTAGCACGGGGGAGTATAGCAATCAGCCCCAGCATTTT. Its translation: CASSTGEYSNQPQHF.

This clonotype was seen more than once but under ten times. J is TRBJ2-7 and V is TRBV30; D not resolved. V was shortened by 3 bases and J by 1 base, with 10 bases between the two germline ends. Germline-derived CDR1 and CDR2 are GTSNPN and SVGIG (reference sequence). The CDR3 runs to 13 residues. The CDR3 DNA is TGTGCCTGGAGCGGGCCCGGGTCCTACGAGCAGTACTTC. This sequence encodes CAWSGPGSYEQYF.

This clonotype was found many times. The rearrangement uses TRBV7-9 and TRBJ2-5, with 9 bases matching TRBD2. CDR1 and CDR2 (germline): SEHNR, FQNEAQ (reference sequence). This CDR3 is built from 14 residues. V lost 5 bases and J lost 1; bases outside the gene matches: 2. Written as DNA, the CDR3 is TGTGCCAGCAGCAAGGGACTAGCCCAAGAGACCCAGTACTTC. Protein product: CASSKGLAQETQYF.

This clonotype has just a few counts. This could be a read error, since a much larger clone is one nucleotide away. The gene calls are TRBV19 and TRBJ2-7; TRBD1 matches 9 bases. Germline V gives CDR1 LNHDA, CDR2 SQIVND (reference sequence). The V segment lost 6 bases and the J segment 4 bases; nucleotides outside the gene matches: 4. The CDR3 is 13 amino acids. CDR3 residues: CASSKQGAYEQYF. The CDR3 region has the DNA TGTGCCAGTAGCAAACAGGGGGCGTACGAGCAGTACTTC. The variable domain in full, with the rest retrieved from reference TRBV19 and TRBJ2-7, is DGGITQSPKYLFRKEGQNVTLSCEQNLNHDAMYWYRQDPGQGLRLIYYSQIVNDFQKGDIAEGYSVSREKKESFPLTVTSAQKNPTAFYLCASSKQGAYEQYFGPGTRLTVT.

Regarding this clonotype: A read error may explain this, as a much larger clone is one base away. CDR3 amino acids: CASSQDRGRAYEQCF. The CDR3 DNA reads as TGTGCCAGCAGCCAGGACAGGGGGAGGGCCTACGAGCAGTGCTTC. The V call is TRBV11-2, the J call TRBJ2-7, with 10 positions matching TRBD1. Germline values: CDR1 SGHAT, CDR2 FQNNGV. The CDR3 extends over 15 amino acids.

The chain joins TRBV6-1 to TRBJ2-5; TRBD1 aligns across 9 bases. Per germline, CDR1 MNHNS and CDR2 SASEGT. There are 15 residues in the CDR3. Germline trimming cut 4 bases from V and 5 bases from J; bases unmatched to any gene: 8. The CDR3 sequence: CASSVNRGQGETQYF. CDR3 nucleotides: TGTGCCAGCAGTGTCAACAGGGGGCAGGGGGAGACCCAGTACTTC.

This clonotype was seen more than once but under ten times. V is TRBV6-1 and J is TRBJ1-2; the D is unclear. Trimming left V 2 bases short and J 5 bases short, with 12 bases between. The CDR3 is 14 residues long. Germline CDR1 MNHNS, CDR2 SASEGT. CDR3: CASSEIRAIYGYTF. DNA for the CDR3: TGTGCCAGCAGTGAAATTCGGGCGATATATGGCTACACCTTC.

In this sample, this clonotype turned up many times. The gene calls are TRBV11-2 and TRBJ1-2; 7 bases align to TRBD1. This CDR3 has 15 residues. The germline V gene has CDR1 SGHAT and CDR2 FQNNGV. V trimming: 5 bases; J trimming: 7 bases; junction bases outside the gene matches: 13. CDR3 sequence (DNA): TGTGCCAGCAGCAATGGGGGGACAGTAAGGGGTGGCTACACCTTC. Translation gives CASSNGGTVRGGYTF. The full variable domain, in which reference TRBV11-2 and TRBJ1-2 provide the parts outside the CDR3, is EAGVAQSPRYKIIEKRQSVAFWCNPISGHATLYWYQQILGQGPKLLIQFQNNGVVDDSQLPKDRFSAERLKGVDSTLKIQPAKLEDSAVYLCASSNGGTVRGGYTFGSGTRLTVV.

In this sample, this clonotype turned up many times. This chain uses TRBV28 with TRBJ2-7; D unclear. The CDR3 runs to 12 residues. Trimming cost V 1 base and J 3 bases, with 4 bases left between them. The V gene's germline CDR1 is MDHEN and CDR2 SYDVKM. The CDR3 spells CASSLSLYEQYF. The CDR3 DNA follows: TGTGCCAGCAGTTTATCCCTCTACGAGCAGTACTTC.

The rearrangement joins TRBV30 to TRBJ1-1; D not certain. This CDR3 comprises 13 residues. V lost 4 bases and J 1 base, leaving 10 bases between the germline ends. The germline V gene encodes CDR1 GTSNPN and CDR2 SVGIG (reference sequence). The CDR3 DNA sequence: TGTGCCTGGAAATTAGGAGGGAACACTGAAGCTTTCTTT. This sequence encodes CAWKLGGNTEAFF.

The chain couples TRBV12-3 or TRBV12-4 to TRBJ2-7, with D possibly matching TRBD2 (5 bases). V was trimmed by 8 bases and J by 9 bases, leaving 17 bases between them. This CDR3 is 12 amino acids long. The CDR3 region is CASSTVGERQYF. In nucleotides, the CDR3 is TGTGCCAGCTCCACAGTTGGGGAGCGGCAGTACTTC.

With respect to this clonotype: Just one base apart from a much larger clone, this may be a read error. The rearrangement uses TRBV14 and TRBJ2-5; 9 bases line up with TRBD2. Germline values: CDR1 SGHDN, CDR2 FVKESK. V shed 4 bases, J shed 1 base, and the junction held 4 bases outside the gene matches. This CDR3 is built from 15 residues. This CDR3 is CASSPRLAAQETQYF. The DNA of the CDR3 is TGTGCCAGCAGCCCAAGACTAGCGGCCCAAGAGACCCAGTACTTC.

In its sample, this clonotype was seen many times. The gene calls are TRBV20-1 and TRBJ2-2, with D tentatively TRBD2 (6 bases). The V end lost 3 bases, the J end lost 3 bases, and 14 bases lay between the germline ends. The CDR3 spans 15 residues. Germline V gene lookup returns CDR1 DFQATT and CDR2 SNEGSKA (reference sequence). CDR3 in amino acids: CSASKGGRDTGELFF. The CDR3 DNA reads as TGCAGTGCTAGCAAGGGAGGCCGAGACACCGGGGAGCTGTTTTTT.

The V gene is TRBV12-3 or TRBV12-4, the J gene TRBJ2-5; 10 bases are a match to TRBD2. The V gene end was trimmed by 4 bases and the J gene end by 4 bases; junction bases not matched to a gene: 6. The CDR3 consists of 15 residues. The DNA of the CDR3 is TGTGCCAGCAGTTCCCTAGCGGGGGTACCAGAGACCCAGTACTTC. This codes for CASSSLAGVPETQYF.